This T cell receptor (beta chain) was identified in a study of blood T cell repertoires in COVID-19. Across the study: Collection of acute and convalescent COVID-19 samples took place in the United States, Italy and Spain. PBMCs, B-cell-depleted T cells, or T cells provided the cDNA or gDNA that made up the material.

Original processing notes: Estimation of nucleated cell counts was performed using reference gene primer amplification. Data came from immunoSEQ multiplex PCR; TCRdb stores just in-frame clones and leaves some out. The D gene and trimming were derived from the DNA, and the V and J assignments and clone size from that table. The sample has some 56,000 clones, around 67% seen once; the top ten hold roughly 18%. The germline V and J ends were trimmed by 5 bases and 11 bases, with 11 bases remaining between them. The V gene's germline CDR1 is GTSNPN and CDR2 SVGIG (reference sequence). CDR3 length: 10 residues.

V usage is TRBV30 and J usage is TRBJ2-3; D not certain. Input material: peripheral blood. This TCR derives from a woman between 45 and 65 years old with active or convalescent COVID-19. The CDR3 region has the DNA TGTGCCTGGGGCCAGGTAGGGCAGTATTTT. Translation: CAWGQVGQYF.